This TCR beta chain originates from a study of somatic mutations in cytotoxic T cells in rheumatoid arthritis (TCRdb year 2017). For context, the study as a whole: Patient peripheral blood (under 31 ml EDTA) was drawn right after diagnosis and before any treatment started. Patients and controls did not essentially differ in median age, which was nearly identical between the groups. Sorted V beta1+ cells also underwent TCRB sequencing, and some V beta antibody-stained T-cell populations were flow-sorted at nearly 100% purity on a FACSAria II or Sony SH800. To characterize clonality, the study used TCRB deep sequencing while asking whether somatic mutations are carried by expanded CD8+ T-cell clones in newly diagnosed, untreated rheumatoid arthritis. TCRB deep sequencing covered some 65 patients with rheumatoid arthritis along with 20 healthy controls. Study-wide conclusions, independent of this receptor: The largest CD8+ clone made up more than 20% of CD8+ cells in about an eighth of the 65 patients, and blood and synovial fluid shared several identical CD8+ TCRB sequences. An increase of CD8+ clonality with age was seen in patients (Spearman r of about 0.49) but not in healthy controls. There was no significant difference in CD8+ T-cell clonality between rheumatoid arthritis patients and age-matched healthy controls. It was unknown which antigens the expanded CD8+ clones targeted, and their absence from virus-specific databases did not exclude viral specificity.

Genomic DNA underwent TCRB CDR3 sequencing using the immunoSEQ assay. The authors' analysis ran thus. Published virus-specific TCRB sequences were compared with patient CD8+ clones larger than 1%, and only a few matches were found. Nothing other than productive TCRB rearrangements was included in the analyses. A clone was defined by a unique TCRB CDR3 sequence, and clonality was computed as a productive clonality index based on Shannon entropy. The template counts of each clone relative to the total templates per sample were used to calculate repertoire overlap between two samples. Flow cytometry-measured V-gene usage correlated with V-gene usage from TCRB sequencing, with a Spearman r of roughly 0.61. Here the immuneACCESS table is served through TCRdb, limited to in-frame sequences with V and J called. Missing clones are a known gap in these copies; in checked studies unresolved V genes cover under half, and the rest lacks a known reason. V and J calls and clone size come straight from that table; D and trimming were deduced from the DNA. The sample yields roughly 17,000 clones; around 80% were counted once. The top ten constitute roughly a tenth of the sample.

Regarding this clone: It has no known antigen specificity. No quality values exist for individual bases; no much larger clone is one base distant.

Positive magnetic bead selection on an AutoMACS was used to isolate CD4+ and CD8+ cells, with flow cytometry used to check purity. Clonal expansions were first screened by flow cytometry with a TCR V beta antibody panel, then characterized by TCRB deep sequencing of sorted CD8+ fractions. Ficoll-Paque PLUS density gradient separation was used to isolate peripheral blood mononuclear cells. Using Nucleospin Tissue or Tissue XS kits, DNA was extracted from CD4-enriched, CD8-enriched or PBMC samples, with quantification by a Qubit 2.0 fluorometer. The receptor comes from an adult with rheumatoid arthritis. The specimen was CD8+ T cells sorted from blood.

Read as DNA, the sequence is TGTGCCAGCAGCACTAAACCGGGGGGGATCACAGATACGCAGTATTTT. It is translated as CASSTKPGGITDTQYF. The chain couples TRBV9 to TRBJ2-3; 8 central bases correspond to TRBD2. The CDR3 runs 16 residues from the cysteine to the phenylalanine. Left in the record is the CDR3 DNA by itself, 48 bases read in frame from the first base. The germline V gene yields SGDLS for CDR1 and YYNGEE for CDR2. Relative to germline, V is missing 4 bases and J is missing 2 bases, with 9 bases of the junction outside any gene match.